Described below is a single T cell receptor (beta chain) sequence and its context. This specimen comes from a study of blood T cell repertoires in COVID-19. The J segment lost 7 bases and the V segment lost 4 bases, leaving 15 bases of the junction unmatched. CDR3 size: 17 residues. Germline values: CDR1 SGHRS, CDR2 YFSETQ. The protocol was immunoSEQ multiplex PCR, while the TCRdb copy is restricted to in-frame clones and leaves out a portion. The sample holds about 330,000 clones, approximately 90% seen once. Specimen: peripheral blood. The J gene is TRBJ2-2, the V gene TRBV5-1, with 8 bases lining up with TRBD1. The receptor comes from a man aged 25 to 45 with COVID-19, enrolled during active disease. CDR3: CASSPDPRGPTNGELFF. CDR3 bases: TGCGCCAGCAGCCCGGACCCCAGGGGGCCTACCAACGGGGAGCTGTTTTTT.